This paragraph reports one T cell receptor beta chain. With 2 bases removed from V and 5 bases from J, the gap between germline ends came to 10 bases. Germline values: CDR1 SGHRS, CDR2 YFSETQ. This CDR3 has 13 residues. This sample stems from a study of beta chain features in type 1 diabetes. The overall study: Investigators examined roughly 99,000,000 sorted cells across all samples.

What was sequenced were expressed TCRB transcripts, since all of the isolated RNA had been reverse transcribed. Only in-frame clones appear in the TCRdb table, and some are missing; sequencing was by immunoSEQ multiplex PCR. The sample holds some 270,000 clones, 11% to 15% seen once. The sample comprised naive CD4+ T cells from blood. This TCR came from a woman aged 40 to 50 in good health. The rearrangement uses TRBV5-1 and TRBJ2-5; D possibly corresponds to TRBD1 (6 bases). The CDR3 is CASSFTGKETQYF. CDR3 coding DNA: TGCGCCAGCAGCTTCACAGGGAAGGAGACCCAGTACTTC.